This T cell receptor beta chain was sequenced during a study of cytomegalovirus exposure and HLA in healthy donors. Across the whole study: Researchers previously reported finding more than 100 million unique TCR beta sequences from about 179 million T cells.

Notes on the study in general: Three of the chains that were CMV-associated were confirmed in vitro to be specific for CMV antigens. Highest at DRB1 and lowest at HLA-C, TCR association rates differed among HLA loci in a later analysis. In all likelihood, a cluster of highly shared sequence variants was a sequencing artifact.

Primers included in the PCR were 60 Vbeta and 13 Jbeta primers. Clones were read by immunoSEQ multiplex PCR, and TCRdb kept only the in-frame ones, dropping some. The table lists more than 150,000 clones, 65% to 85% of them singletons. A word on this clone: Its antigen is undetermined.

Trimming removed 4 bases from V and 0 bases from J, with 3 bases in between. The CDR3 runs to 12 residues. Germline V gene data show CDR1 as LNHDA and CDR2 as SQIVND (reference sequence). This rearrangement joins TRBV19 to TRBJ1-1, with no clear D. Sequenced: PBMCs. This receptor was identified in a man over 45 in good health and CMV-seronegative. CDR3 protein: CASSTVNTEAFF. CDR3 nucleotides: TGTGCCAGTAGTACGGTGAACACTGAAGCTTTCTTT.